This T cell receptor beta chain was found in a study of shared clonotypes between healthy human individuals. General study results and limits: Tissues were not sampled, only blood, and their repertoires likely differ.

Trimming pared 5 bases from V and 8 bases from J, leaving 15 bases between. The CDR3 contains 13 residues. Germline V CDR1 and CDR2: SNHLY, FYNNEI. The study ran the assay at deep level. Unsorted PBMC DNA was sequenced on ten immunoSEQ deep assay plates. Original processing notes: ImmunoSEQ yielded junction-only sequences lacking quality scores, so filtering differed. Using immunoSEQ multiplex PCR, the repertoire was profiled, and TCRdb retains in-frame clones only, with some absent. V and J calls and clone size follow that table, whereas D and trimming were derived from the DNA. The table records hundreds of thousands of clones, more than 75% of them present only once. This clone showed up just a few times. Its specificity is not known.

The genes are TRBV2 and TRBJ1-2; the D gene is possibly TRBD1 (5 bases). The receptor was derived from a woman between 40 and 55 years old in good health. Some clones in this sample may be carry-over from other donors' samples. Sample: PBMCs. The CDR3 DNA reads TGTGCCAGCAGTTCTCGAGTCGGGGACGGCTACACCTTC. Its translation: CASSSRVGDGYTF.